This T cell receptor (beta chain) was recorded in a study of blood T cell repertoires in COVID-19. Germline V gene lookup returns CDR1 LGHDT and CDR2 YNNKEL (reference sequence). V lost 0 bases, J lost 6 bases, and 3 bases stayed unmatched. The CDR3 consists of 15 residues. The data were produced by immunoSEQ multiplex PCR, yet TCRdb's version contains in-frame clones alone and is incomplete. The table lists 70,000 to 80,000 clones, 90% to 95% of them singletons. The TCR comes from a human donor in a cohort sampled during active COVID-19. Sequenced material: peripheral blood. The J gene is TRBJ1-5, the V gene TRBV3-1 (or the pseudogene TRBV3-2), with TRBD1 matching 9 bases. CDR3 sequence: CASSQDTGGVQPQHF. DNA for the CDR3: TGTGCCAGCAGCCAAGATACAGGGGGCGTTCAGCCCCAGCATTTT.